This T cell receptor (beta chain) was recorded in a study of sequential checkpoint blockade in melanoma. In the study overall: Patients were randomized 1:1 to nivolumab-then-ipilimumab or ipilimumab-then-nivolumab first-line.

Sample treatment: randomized to nivolumab then ipilimumab (arm A) or the reverse (arm B). PBMC sorting kept live CD3+CD8+ cells without CD19 or CD56. The method was immunoSEQ multiplex PCR; TCRdb's version includes in-frame clones alone and lacks a portion of them. The sample lists 2,500 to 3,500 clones, around 50% seen once, with about 21% in the top ten. The receptor was derived from a human donor with melanoma. The sequencing used CD8+ T cells sorted from blood (inferred from file names), collected from a patient given nivolumab and ipilimumab in sequence.

This chain's CDR3 is CASSQAREQYF. Written as DNA, the CDR3 is TGTGCCAGCAGCCAAGCTCGGGAGCAGTACTTC. V gene TRBV14 combines with J gene TRBJ2-7; D remains unclear. This CDR3 is built from 11 residues. The germline gives CDR1 SGHDN, CDR2 FVKESK. Trimming removed 1 base at V and 7 bases at J, with 5 bases between.